This TCR beta chain was recorded in a study of CD8+ T cells in alopecia areata. The germline V gene has CDR1 GTSNPN and CDR2 SVGIG (reference sequence). Losses at the gene ends were 5 bases for V and 4 bases for J; bases not matched to a gene: 3. The CDR3 spans 13 residues. In alopecia areata patients, both lesional scalp punch biopsies and peripheral blood were collected. Sequencing used cDNA as its template, made by extracting RNA and reverse transcribing it. Here immunoSEQ multiplex PCR was the method, and the copy in TCRdb shows in-frame clones only, minus some. Of about 130,000 clones in the sample, approximately 58% were seen once.

The sequence came from a human donor with alopecia areata. The V gene is TRBV30, the J gene TRBJ1-4, with TRBD1 matching over 8 bases. The sample here was CD4+ T cells sorted from blood, taken at week 0. CDR3 bases: TGTGCCTGGTTAGACAGGGGTAATGAAAAACTGTTTTTT. It codes for CAWLDRGNEKLFF.